This TCR beta chain was obtained from a study of early T cells in non-severe SARS-CoV-2 infection (dated by TCRdb to about 2021). Regarding the research as a whole: Because TCR sequencing relied on bulk RNA taken from unsorted whole blood, pairing of alpha and beta chains was not possible.

Set within a cohort of healthcare workers in London, UK, this nested case-control study involved weekly PCR testing of nasopharyngeal swabs along with blood sampling. Healthcare workers were enrolled in the week of the UK lockdown, from 23 to 31 March 2020, and were followed every week for up to roughly 15 weeks. What the authors observed across the whole study: VDJdb matching was skewed toward anti-spike CD8 responses, so virus-specific expansions were likely underestimated and private and CD4 specificities were missed.

The library was obtained by 5' RACE. The run used a NextSeq 500. Unique molecular identifiers were attached to individual cDNA molecules in the TCR library protocol so that sequencing error and PCR bias could be corrected. Sequencing covered both TCR alpha and beta chains, and within each sample the abundances of alpha and beta sequences were tightly co-correlated. The study's processing was this. Decombinator V4 was used to annotate TCR sequences for V gene, J gene and CDR3. TCRs were defined as expanded if a significant change between any two time points was detected under a Poisson model with p below 0.0001. TCR abundances were normalised to the total number of TCRs sequenced per sample and expressed as counts per million. VDJdb, accessed 1 November 2021, was searched for CMV, EBV and SARS-CoV-2 annotated TCRs, with TCRs annotated for multiple antigens excluded. Using fastp at Q25 and MiXCR, TCRdb reprocessed the public reads and kept productive beta chains. Rows with one shared CDR3 protein collapse into an entry with the most common genes and DNA. These V and J calls originate from TCRdb's pipeline instead of the authors' own analysis. The sample includes about 90,000 distinct CDR3 sequences, with 13% to 15% observed a single time. Over 6.5% of the sample rests with the top ten.

This clonotype was counted only a few times. There is no known antigen for this receptor. Base qualities are missing; no much larger clone stands one base away. The sequencing sample was made of whole blood. The receptor comes from an adult who was a healthcare worker with PCR-confirmed SARS-CoV-2 infection or an uninfected control (not recorded which).

The CDR3: CASAQNRDGSYEQYF. The nucleotide sequence reads TGTGCCAGCGCCCAGAATCGGGACGGAAGCTACGAGCAGTACTTC. The rearrangement joined TRBV2 to TRBJ2-7; the D region is possibly TRBD1 or TRBD2, each matching across 5 bases. V loses 8 bases, J loses 3 bases, and the germline ends lie 20 bases apart. CDR1 and CDR2, per the germline V gene, are SNHLY and FYNNEI. The CDR3 spans 15 residues, from the cysteine through the phenylalanine. The retained sequence is limited to the CDR3, 45 bases, with the frame set at the first base.